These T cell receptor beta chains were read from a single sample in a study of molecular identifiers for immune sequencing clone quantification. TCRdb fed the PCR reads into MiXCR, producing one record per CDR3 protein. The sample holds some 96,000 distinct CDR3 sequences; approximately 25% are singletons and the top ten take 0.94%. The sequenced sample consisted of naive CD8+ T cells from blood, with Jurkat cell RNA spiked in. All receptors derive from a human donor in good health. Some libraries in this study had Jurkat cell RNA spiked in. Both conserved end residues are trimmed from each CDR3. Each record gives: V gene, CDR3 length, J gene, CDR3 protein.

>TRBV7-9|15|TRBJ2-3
ASSLVLAGTCTDTQY
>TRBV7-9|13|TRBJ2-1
ASTWTGGTYNEQF
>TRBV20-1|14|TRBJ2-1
SAQILAGISYNEQF
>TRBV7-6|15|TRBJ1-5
ASSLGLRQGFNQPQH
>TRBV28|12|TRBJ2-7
ASSFRTTTYEQY
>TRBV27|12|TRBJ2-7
ASSPLDRGYEQY
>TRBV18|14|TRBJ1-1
ASSPWDRGASTEAF
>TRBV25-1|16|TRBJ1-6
ASSEYGTPGGTDSPLH
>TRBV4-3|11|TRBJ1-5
ASSQDLNQPQH
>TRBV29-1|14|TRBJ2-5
SVEEERGTEQETQY
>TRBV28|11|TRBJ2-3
ASSLAGADTQY
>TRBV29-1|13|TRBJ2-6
SVEGGGAGANVLT
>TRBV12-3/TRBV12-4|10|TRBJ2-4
ASRADKNIQY
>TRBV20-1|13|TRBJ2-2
SARDYLGGTGELF
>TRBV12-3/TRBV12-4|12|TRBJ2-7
ASSLGRGGYEQY
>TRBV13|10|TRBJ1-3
ASSPMSNTIY
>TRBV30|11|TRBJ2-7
AWSDRASYEQY
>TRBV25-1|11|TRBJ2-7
ARSPSQREAQY
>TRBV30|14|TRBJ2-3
AWSRRTGKSTDTQY
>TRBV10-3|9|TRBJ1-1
AISESTEAF
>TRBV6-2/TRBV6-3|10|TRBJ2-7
ASSLEAYEQY
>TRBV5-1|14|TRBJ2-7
ASSFPEGSSSYEQY
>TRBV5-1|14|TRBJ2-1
ASSPHNGREYNEQF
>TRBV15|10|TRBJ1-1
ASSDLNTEAF
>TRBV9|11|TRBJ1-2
ASSENQIYGYT
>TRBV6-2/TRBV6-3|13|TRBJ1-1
ASSYSMDRNTEAF
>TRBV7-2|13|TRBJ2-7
ASSLEVGGGYEQY
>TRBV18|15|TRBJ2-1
ASSLHPGTGSGNEQF
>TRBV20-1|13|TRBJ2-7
SASPPGEVWGEQY
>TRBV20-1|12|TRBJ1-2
SARDPGPNYGYT
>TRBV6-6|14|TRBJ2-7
ASSYFAREGGYEQY
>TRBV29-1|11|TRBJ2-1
SVERDGYNEQF
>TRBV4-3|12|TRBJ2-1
ASSHTGGRNEQF
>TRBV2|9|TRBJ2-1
ASSASNEQF
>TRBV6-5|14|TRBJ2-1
ASSTLRLRDNNEQF
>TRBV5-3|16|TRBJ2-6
AGSLDRVTLPGANVLT
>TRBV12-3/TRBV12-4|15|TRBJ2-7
ASSLNPLAGGINEQY
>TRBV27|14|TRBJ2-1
ASSLLTSGRSDEQF
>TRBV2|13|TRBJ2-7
ASIMTSGVQYEQY
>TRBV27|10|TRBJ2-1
ASSFAGNEQF
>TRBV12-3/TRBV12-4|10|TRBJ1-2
ASSLGQYGYT
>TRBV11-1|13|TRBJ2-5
ASGNRGREQETQY
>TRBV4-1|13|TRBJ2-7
ASSHDKGRSYEQY
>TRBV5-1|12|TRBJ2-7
ASREGGSSYEQY
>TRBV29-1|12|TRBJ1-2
SVEAQGINYGYT
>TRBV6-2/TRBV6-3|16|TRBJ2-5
ASSSLITLDSISETQY
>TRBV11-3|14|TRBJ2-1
ASSLETGSSYNEQF
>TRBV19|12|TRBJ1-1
ASSIEGVATEAF
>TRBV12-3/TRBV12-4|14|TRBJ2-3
ASSHAGKISTDTQC
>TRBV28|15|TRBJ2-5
ASSSPTGGAPWETQY
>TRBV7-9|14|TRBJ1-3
ASSPDTGGSGNTIY
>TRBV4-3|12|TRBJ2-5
ASSQEADQAPPY
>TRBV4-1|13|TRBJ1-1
ASSQDPGSNTEAF
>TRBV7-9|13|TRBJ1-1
ASSLEIGGVAEAF